This T cell receptor (beta chain) was sequenced for a study of prognosis after radiotherapy for stage I lung cancer. The wider study: Aged roughly 53 to 85 years, with a median of approximately 78 years, the patients were roughly 14 men and about six women. No patients got concurrent therapy with stereotactic body radiotherapy.

A note on this clonotype: What it recognizes is unknown. A far bigger clonotype differs at one base, so this is likely a read error.

Findings and limits, study-wide: After stereotactic body radiation therapy, patients with later distant metastases showed lower Shannon entropy.

Multiplex PCR, run in two rounds, amplified TCR beta CDR3 from genomic DNA. During first-round PCR, primers specific to each TRBV and TRBJ gene were used. One entry per CDR3 protein, called by TCRdb with MiXCR from the multiplex PCR reads. This repertoire shows under 20,000 distinct CDR3 sequences, 40% to 55% found once; its top ten account for around a third. The origin of this receptor is a donor aged 50 or older with non-small cell lung cancer. The sequenced sample was PBMCs, obtained before or after stereotactic body radiation therapy (not recorded which).

The CDR3 loop reads CASRWGSSYNEQFF. The CDR3 DNA follows: TGTGCCAGCAGGTGGGGGTCCTCCTACAATGAGCAGTTCTTC. The rearrangement links TRBV6-4 to TRBJ2-1, with D perhaps being TRBD1 or TRBD2 (5 bases each). The CDR3 loop spans 14 amino acids. Germline loops: CDR1 MRHNA, CDR2 SNTAGT. V lost 6 bases, J lost 0 bases, and 9 bases lay in between.